This entry concerns a single TCR beta chain. The read terminates 3 residues before the CDR3 end, so the remaining end is supplied by the germline J gene. V gave up 1 base and J gave up 2 bases, with 9 bases separating them. Germline V gene data show CDR1 as MNHNS and CDR2 as SASEGT. The CDR3 consists of 14 residues. Profiled with immunoSEQ multiplex PCR; TCRdb holds only in-frame clones, not every one. The sample has about 30,000 clones. The data were taken from a study of Tregs in tolerant kidney transplant recipients. V and J are TRBV6-1 and TRBJ2-7, with D tentatively TRBD2 (5 bases). The source material was CD8+ T cells from blood, sampled before the transplant. This clonotype originated in a human donor who received a combined kidney and bone marrow transplant. The sequenced part of the CDR3 DNA is TGTGCCAGCAGTGAAGTTTCGGGGACCTACGAG. The encoded protein is CASSEVSGTYE. The entire CDR3 reads CASSEVSGTYEQYF.